The clone carrying this T cell receptor (beta chain) has a handful of counts. The cDNA had a unique molecular identifier and a template-switch universal primer site. MiXCR was run by TCRdb on the 5' RACE reads, yielding one entry per CDR3 protein. Here the sample spans 460,000 or so distinct CDR3 sequences, 12% to 15% being singletons. CDR1 and CDR2 (germline): SGHTA, FQGNSA. This CDR3 is 16 amino acids long. The V and J ends lost 5 bases and 0 bases respectively, with 15 bases between them. This sample is drawn from a study of identical twins. All donors were healthy Caucasians. Separately, the same data were catalogued under a study of yellow fever vaccine responses in identical twins.

The J gene is TRBJ2-3, the V gene TRBV7-2; TRBD1 is a possible D gene (5 bases). This sequence originates from a woman under 30 in good health. The sample taken for sequencing was CD4+ T cells sorted from blood. CDR3 amino acids: CASSIDRARSTDTQYF. The DNA of the CDR3 is TGTGCCAGCAGCATAGACAGAGCAAGAAGCACAGATACGCAGTATTTT.